These T cell receptor beta chains were read from a single sample in a study of blood T cells in healthy people across ages. TCRdb independently ran MiXCR on the 5' RACE reads; one entry per CDR3 protein. The data contain hundreds of thousands of distinct CDR3 sequences, around 38% of them singletons. Specimen: blood. The receptors stem from a man aged 80 or over in good health. The CDR3 runs from the conserved cysteine through the conserved F or W. D genes are given only for firm matches. Where a row states a size, it is once, few, many or the class of an expanded clone; other rows omit it.

>.|once|TRBV7-3|TRBJ2-5
TGTGCCAGCAGCCCAAACTCGCGGAGGGAGCAGTACTTC
CASSPNSRREQYF
>.|.|TRBV7-2|TRBJ2-1
TGTGCCAGCAGCTTAGTAGGGTTCAGTGAGCAGTTCTTC
CASSLVGFSEQFF
>.|.|TRBV25-1|TRBJ2-1
TGTGCCAGCAGCTCAGGGTTCCCCTACAATGAGCAGTTCTTC
CASSSGFPYNEQFF
>.|few|TRBV20-1|TRBJ2-7
TGCAGTGCTAGTGGGGGCCTAGTCGCTGAGGAGCAGTACTTC
CSASGGLVAEEQYF
>.|few|TRBV7-2|TRBJ2-7
TGTGCCAGCAGCTTAGAGCGGTTTCGCCACGAGCAGTACTTC
CASSLERFRHEQYF
>.|.|TRBV4-3|TRBJ1-4
TGCGCCAGCAGCCAAGAACAGGGCGGACGTAATGAAAAACTGTTTTTT
CASSQEQGGRNEKLFF
>.|.|TRBV27|TRBJ2-7
TGTGCCAGTTACTCAAGCTCCTACGAGCAGTACTTC
CASYSSSYEQYF
>TRBD1|few|TRBV20-1|TRBJ2-7
TGCAGTGCGCATCCGGGACAGTTAGGTTCGTACAATGAGCAGTACTTC
CSAHPGQLGSYNEQYF
>TRBD2|.|TRBV9|TRBJ2-2
TGTGCCAGCAGCCTCGCGAGCGGGAGGGCCACCGGGGAGCTGTTTTTT
CASSLASGRATGELFF
>.|.|TRBV6-4|TRBJ2-3
TGTGCCAGCAGTGACGGATCGGGTCCGGGCACAGATACGCAGTATTTT
CASSDGSGPGTDTQYF
>TRBD1|.|TRBV12-3/TRBV12-4|TRBJ1-1
TGTGCCAGCAGTAATAGACAGGGGGCAGCCACTGAAGCTTTCTTT
CASSNRQGAATEAFF
>.|once|TRBV19|TRBJ1-1
TGTGCCAGTAGTATCTTCGGCAGCGGGGACACTGAAGCTTTCTTT
CASSIFGSGDTEAFF
>.|few|TRBV5-1|TRBJ2-3
TGCGCCAGCAGCTTCTACTTAGCAAAAGATACGCAGTATTTT
CASSFYLAKDTQYF
>.|many|TRBV29-1|TRBJ2-7
TGCAGCGTTGAGCAGGGAACTTCCGAGCAGTACTTC
CSVEQGTSEQYF
>.|.|TRBV3-1|TRBJ2-7
TGTGCCAGCAGCCCTCACGGCTCGCACTCCTACGAGCAGTACTTC
CASSPHGSHSYEQYF
>TRBD1|.|TRBV7-3|TRBJ2-7
TGTGCCAGCAGCGCCCACAGGGGGCGTCAGTACGAGCAGTACTTC
CASSAHRGRQYEQYF
>.|.|TRBV20-1|TRBJ2-4
TGCAGTGCTAGAGATCCAGCGAGGAATCAAAACATTCAGTACTTC
CSARDPARNQNIQYF
>TRBD2|.|TRBV7-6|TRBJ2-5
TGTGCCAGCAGCGTGACTAGCGGGAGGTCAGAGACCCAGTACTTC
CASSVTSGRSETQYF
>.|.|TRBV29-1|TRBJ1-2
TGCAGCGCAGAAAACAGGGACCGGTATGGCTACACCTTC
CSAENRDRYGYTF
>.|.|TRBV4-3|TRBJ2-5
TGCGCCAGCAGCCAGGACACCAGGGACAAGACCCAGTACTTC
CASSQDTRDKTQYF
>TRBD1|few|TRBV7-8|TRBJ2-3
TGTGCCAGCAGCTCCACCCAAACCACTAGGGGGCGCCGGACAGATACGCAGTATTTT
CASSSTQTTRGRRTDTQYF
>.|few|TRBV30|TRBJ2-7
TGTGCCTGCTTAATGGACGGGCCCCACGAGCAGTACTTC
CACLMDGPHEQYF
>.|.|TRBV7-9|TRBJ1-5
TGTGCCAGCAGCTTAGAAGGGGTACAGCCCCAGCATTTT
CASSLEGVQPQHF
>.|.|TRBV5-6|TRBJ1-2
TGTGCCAGCAGCTTCGAGTCACGGGGGAATGGCTACACCTTC
CASSFESRGNGYTF
>.|.|TRBV20-1|TRBJ2-7
TGCAGTGCTAGAAAGAGGCAGGCCTCCTACGAGCAGTACTTC
CSARKRQASYEQYF
>.|.|TRBV9|TRBJ2-7
TGTACCAGTAGCGTAGGTCAAGACCCTTCCTACGAGCAGTACTTC
CTSSVGQDPSYEQYF
>.|.|TRBV5-1|TRBJ1-2
TGCGCCAGCAGCTTCGACGCCACTAACTATGGCTACACCTTC
CASSFDATNYGYTF